This T cell receptor (beta chain) appears in the sequencing data of a study of blood T cell repertoires in COVID-19. Background on the study: Researchers got acute and convalescent COVID-19 samples from the United States, Italy and Spain.

V dropped 1 base and J dropped 0; count of bases not matched to a gene: 3. The germline V gene encodes CDR1 LNHDA and CDR2 SQIVND (reference sequence). The CDR3 runs to 15 residues. The assay was immunoSEQ multiplex PCR, and TCRdb's table has in-frame clones only and misses some. Of 250,000 to 400,000 clones in the sample, around 90% are singletons; the top ten hold 4% to 6%. This clone appeared a single time. Ages ranged from about 18 to 89 years, with residence in about 23 US areas. Donors were grouped by their self-reported clinical history. This TCR was sampled from a man between 60 and 75 years old who had recovered from COVID-19. This chain uses TRBV19 with TRBJ2-7, with 7 positions matching TRBD2. What was sequenced was PBMCs or T cells enriched from blood (not recorded which). The CDR3 sequence is CASSIGGGSSYEQYF. The CDR3 DNA reads TGTGCCAGTAGTATAGGGGGGGGTTCCTCCTACGAGCAGTACTTC.